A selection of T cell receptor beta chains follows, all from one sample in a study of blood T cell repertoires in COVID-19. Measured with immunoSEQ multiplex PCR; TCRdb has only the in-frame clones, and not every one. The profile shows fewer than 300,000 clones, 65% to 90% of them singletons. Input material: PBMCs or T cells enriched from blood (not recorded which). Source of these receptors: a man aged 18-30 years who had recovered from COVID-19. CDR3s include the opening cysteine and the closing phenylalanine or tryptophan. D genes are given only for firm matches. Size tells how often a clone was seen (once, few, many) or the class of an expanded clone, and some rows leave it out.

cdr3_nt: TGTGCCAGTAGCCCACCGGGACAGGGTGGAGAAAAACTGTTTTTT; cdr3_aa: CASSPPGQGGEKLFF; j_call: TRBJ1-4; d_call: TRBD1; clone_size: NA; cdr3_length: 15; v_call: TRBV19
cdr3_nt: TGTGCCAGCGGTGGACAGGTCGACTCTGGCTACACCTTC; cdr3_aa: CASGGQVDSGYTF; j_call: TRBJ1-2; d_call: TRBD1; clone_size: NA; cdr3_length: 13; v_call: TRBV19
cdr3_nt: TGTGCCAGCTCACGATTGGGTACAGTCCCTTGGGAGCAGTACTTC; cdr3_aa: CASSRLGTVPWEQYF; j_call: TRBJ2-7; d_call: NA; clone_size: NA; cdr3_length: 15; v_call: TRBV18
cdr3_nt: TGTGCCAGCAGTGACCCCGGGACTCGTCCCTGGAATGAGCAGTTCTTC; cdr3_aa: CASSDPGTRPWNEQFF; j_call: TRBJ2-1; d_call: NA; clone_size: NA; cdr3_length: 16; v_call: TRBV6-1
cdr3_nt: TGTGCCAGCAGTGAAGGTAGCCGAGGCACCGGGGAGCTGTTTTTT; cdr3_aa: CASSEGSRGTGELFF; j_call: TRBJ2-2; d_call: NA; clone_size: few; cdr3_length: 15; v_call: TRBV2
cdr3_nt: TGTGCCAGTAGTTTGGGAGGGTTTAATGAAAAACTGTTTTTT; cdr3_aa: CASSLGGFNEKLFF; j_call: TRBJ1-4; d_call: NA; clone_size: NA; cdr3_length: 14; v_call: TRBV19
cdr3_nt: TGTGCCAGCAGCCCCGGACAGGGATACTATGGCTACACCTTC; cdr3_aa: CASSPGQGYYGYTF; j_call: TRBJ1-2; d_call: TRBD1; clone_size: NA; cdr3_length: 14; v_call: TRBV5-6
cdr3_nt: TGTGCCAGCAGCCCGCGCGGCAGTGGGAGCACAGATACGCAGTATTTT; cdr3_aa: CASSPRGSGSTDTQYF; j_call: TRBJ2-3; d_call: NA; clone_size: NA; cdr3_length: 16; v_call: TRBV3-1/TRBV3-2
cdr3_nt: TGTGCCAGCAGCTTGGCCCACAGGCGGGGGCCCTACAATGAGCAGTTCTTC; cdr3_aa: CASSLAHRRGPYNEQFF; j_call: TRBJ2-1; d_call: NA; clone_size: NA; cdr3_length: 17; v_call: TRBV5-5
cdr3_nt: TGTGCCAGCAGCTTGGTGACTAGCGGGGCCTACAATGAGCAGTTCTTC; cdr3_aa: CASSLVTSGAYNEQFF; j_call: TRBJ2-1; d_call: TRBD2; clone_size: NA; cdr3_length: 16; v_call: TRBV5-6
cdr3_nt: TGTGCCAGCAGCCCGGGGACAGCGGAGCTCGAGCAGTACTTC; cdr3_aa: CASSPGTAELEQYF; j_call: TRBJ2-7; d_call: TRBD1; clone_size: NA; cdr3_length: 14; v_call: TRBV7-6
cdr3_nt: TGTGCCAGCAGTGTATTGCAGGGGGCGCTTGAGCAGTACTTC; cdr3_aa: CASSVLQGALEQYF; j_call: TRBJ2-7; d_call: TRBD1; clone_size: NA; cdr3_length: 14; v_call: TRBV2
cdr3_nt: TGCAGCGTCCCCCCCTCTGGGACAAACGGCTACACCTTC; cdr3_aa: CSVPPSGTNGYTF; j_call: TRBJ1-2; d_call: NA; clone_size: NA; cdr3_length: 13; v_call: TRBV29-1
cdr3_nt: TGCGCCAGCAGCTCCGTCCAGGGGTTCATCGAAGGCTACACCTTC; cdr3_aa: CASSSVQGFIEGYTF; j_call: TRBJ1-2; d_call: NA; clone_size: few; cdr3_length: 15; v_call: TRBV5-1
cdr3_nt: TGTGCCAGTAATAAGGTGGGGAACAGGGATTGGGCTCAGCCCCAGCATTTT; cdr3_aa: CASNKVGNRDWAQPQHF; j_call: TRBJ1-5; d_call: NA; clone_size: NA; cdr3_length: 17; v_call: TRBV19
cdr3_nt: TGTGCCAGCAGTTCAGTTCTAACGGGGGAAAAACTGTTTTTT; cdr3_aa: CASSSVLTGEKLFF; j_call: TRBJ1-4; d_call: NA; clone_size: NA; cdr3_length: 14; v_call: TRBV27
cdr3_nt: TGTGCCTGGAGTGGGAGTTTCCCCGGGGAGCTGTTTTTT; cdr3_aa: CAWSGSFPGELFF; j_call: TRBJ2-2; d_call: NA; clone_size: NA; cdr3_length: 13; v_call: TRBV30
cdr3_nt: TGTGCCAGTAGTATGACTTCGGGAGCGGGACGTTACAATGAGCAGTTCTTC; cdr3_aa: CASSMTSGAGRYNEQFF; j_call: TRBJ2-1; d_call: TRBD2; clone_size: NA; cdr3_length: 17; v_call: TRBV19
cdr3_nt: TGTGCCAGTAGTATTGTGACAGGGATCCATTCACCCCTCCACTTT; cdr3_aa: CASSIVTGIHSPLHF; j_call: TRBJ1-6; d_call: TRBD1; clone_size: NA; cdr3_length: 15; v_call: TRBV19
cdr3_nt: TGTGCCAGCAGCGCGACAGTCCCCTATAATTCACCCCTCCACTTT; cdr3_aa: CASSATVPYNSPLHF; j_call: TRBJ1-6; d_call: NA; clone_size: NA; cdr3_length: 15; v_call: TRBV14
cdr3_nt: TGTGCCAGCAGCAAAGGACTAGCGGGCACCACCTACGAGCAGTACTTC; cdr3_aa: CASSKGLAGTTYEQYF; j_call: TRBJ2-7; d_call: TRBD2; clone_size: few; cdr3_length: 16; v_call: TRBV27
cdr3_nt: TGTGCCAGCAGCCAAGGGACAGCCTACGAGCAGTACTTC; cdr3_aa: CASSQGTAYEQYF; j_call: TRBJ2-7; d_call: NA; clone_size: NA; cdr3_length: 13; v_call: TRBV3-1/TRBV3-2
cdr3_nt: TGTGCCAGTAGTATCACGGGGGCTAGCGGAGAGACCCAGTACTTC; cdr3_aa: CASSITGASGETQYF; j_call: TRBJ2-5; d_call: NA; clone_size: NA; cdr3_length: 15; v_call: TRBV19
cdr3_nt: TGTGCCAGCAGCAGACAGGGGGCGCTTGGAAACACCATATATTTT; cdr3_aa: CASSRQGALGNTIYF; j_call: TRBJ1-3; d_call: TRBD1; clone_size: NA; cdr3_length: 15; v_call: TRBV2
cdr3_nt: TGCAGTGCTAGTAAGGCGGGAGGAGTTGCCGGGGAGCTGTTTTTT; cdr3_aa: CSASKAGGVAGELFF; j_call: TRBJ2-2; d_call: TRBD2; clone_size: NA; cdr3_length: 15; v_call: TRBV20-1
cdr3_nt: TGTGCCAGCAGTTCCAGACAGGGTGTAAGCGGGAGAGTTTCCTACAATGAGCAGTTCTTC; cdr3_aa: CASSSRQGVSGRVSYNEQFF; j_call: TRBJ2-1; d_call: NA; clone_size: NA; cdr3_length: 20; v_call: TRBV27
cdr3_nt: TGCAGCGTTGAATCCATACGACTAGAGACCCAGTACTTC; cdr3_aa: CSVESIRLETQYF; j_call: TRBJ2-5; d_call: NA; clone_size: NA; cdr3_length: 13; v_call: TRBV29-1
cdr3_nt: TGTGCCAGCGCCGGGACGGACGGACTAGCGGGCTCCTACAATGAGCAGTTCTTC; cdr3_aa: CASAGTDGLAGSYNEQFF; j_call: TRBJ2-1; d_call: TRBD2; clone_size: NA; cdr3_length: 18; v_call: TRBV11-3
cdr3_nt: TGTGCCACCTCGGGGAGATCCTACAATGAGCAGTTCTTC; cdr3_aa: CATSGRSYNEQFF; j_call: TRBJ2-1; d_call: NA; clone_size: NA; cdr3_length: 13; v_call: TRBV19
cdr3_nt: TGCGCCAGCAGCTTCCGGGGACAGGGGACCGAGACCCAGTACTTC; cdr3_aa: CASSFRGQGTETQYF; j_call: TRBJ2-5; d_call: TRBD1; clone_size: few; cdr3_length: 15; v_call: TRBV5-1
cdr3_nt: TGTGCCAGCAGCTTAGCAGGGGCAGGGGTCTTTGGCTACACCTTC; cdr3_aa: CASSLAGAGVFGYTF; j_call: TRBJ1-2; d_call: NA; clone_size: NA; cdr3_length: 15; v_call: TRBV7-9
cdr3_nt: TGTGCCAGCAGCGCCCGACTAGCGGTAAACACCGGGGAGCTGTTTTTT; cdr3_aa: CASSARLAVNTGELFF; j_call: TRBJ2-2; d_call: TRBD2; clone_size: NA; cdr3_length: 16; v_call: TRBV11-3
cdr3_nt: TGTGCCAGCAGGACAGAGGGCAATCAGCCCCAGCATTTT; cdr3_aa: CASRTEGNQPQHF; j_call: TRBJ1-5; d_call: NA; clone_size: NA; cdr3_length: 13; v_call: TRBV28
cdr3_nt: TGTGCCAGTAGTGCCTCCTTAGCGGGGGGGGACAATGAGCAGTTCTTC; cdr3_aa: CASSASLAGGDNEQFF; j_call: TRBJ2-1; d_call: TRBD2; clone_size: NA; cdr3_length: 16; v_call: TRBV19
cdr3_nt: TGTGCCAGCAGCCAAGGACTAGCGGTCTTCAATGAGCAGTTCTTC; cdr3_aa: CASSQGLAVFNEQFF; j_call: TRBJ2-1; d_call: TRBD2; clone_size: once; cdr3_length: 15; v_call: TRBV28
cdr3_nt: TGTGCCAGCAGTTTACGAGGGACAGCTCAGCCCCAGCATTTT; cdr3_aa: CASSLRGTAQPQHF; j_call: TRBJ1-5; d_call: TRBD1; clone_size: NA; cdr3_length: 14; v_call: TRBV28
cdr3_nt: TGTGCCACCAGTCAGGTGGAAGAGACCCAGTACTTC; cdr3_aa: CATSQVEETQYF; j_call: TRBJ2-5; d_call: NA; clone_size: NA; cdr3_length: 12; v_call: TRBV24-1
cdr3_nt: TGTGCCAGCAGCCCCTTGACGGGCCAAGAGACCCAGTACTTC; cdr3_aa: CASSPLTGQETQYF; j_call: TRBJ2-5; d_call: NA; clone_size: NA; cdr3_length: 14; v_call: TRBV13
cdr3_nt: TGTGCCATCAGTCCCGGGACAGGGGGTTACGCTTTCTTT; cdr3_aa: CAISPGTGGYAFF; j_call: TRBJ1-1; d_call: TRBD1; clone_size: NA; cdr3_length: 13; v_call: TRBV10-3